This is a list of T cell receptor beta chains from one sample in a study of regulatory T cells in long-lasting Graves disease. MiXCR, applied by TCRdb to the multiplex PCR reads, yields one record per CDR3 protein. The table includes 400,000 to 500,000 distinct CDR3 sequences, 21% detected once. Material: peripheral blood mononuclear cells (PBMCs), obtained when the disease was refractory, from a patient treated with antithyroid drugs. These receptors originate from a female donor with Graves disease. CDR3s include the opening cysteine and the closing phenylalanine or tryptophan. A D gene is named only where the DNA matches it firmly. Part of the rows lack a size; the others show once, few, many or a class for expanded clones.

CDR3aa	CDR3nt	d_gene	len	abundance	v_gene	j_gene
CSAPDSSTEAFF	TGCAGTGCTCCGGACAGTTCCACTGAAGCTTTCTTT	-	12	-	TRBV20-1	TRBJ1-1
CASKFQGVWDEKLFF	TGTGCCAGCAAATTTCAGGGGGTCTGGGATGAAAAACTGTTTTTT	TRBD1	15	many	TRBV6-1	TRBJ1-4
CASRLRMRGEKLFF	TGTGCCAGCAGACTGCGGATGCGGGGCGAAAAACTGTTTTTT	-	14	few	TRBV13	TRBJ1-4
CSVTTGTGSYEQYF	TGCAGTGTTACGACCGGGACAGGCTCCTACGAGCAGTACTTC	TRBD1	14	-	TRBV20-1	TRBJ2-7
CASSLANRQLNTEAFF	TGTGCCAGCAGCTTAGCTAACAGACAGCTTAACACTGAAGCTTTCTTT	-	16	-	TRBV7-8	TRBJ1-1
CASSPTNRQGNYGYTF	TGCGCCAGCAGTCCAACAAATCGACAGGGAAACTATGGCTACACCTTC	TRBD1	16	many	TRBV5-1	TRBJ1-2
CSATRLGREAYEQYF	TGCAGTGCTACAAGGCTCGGTCGCGAAGCCTACGAGCAGTACTTC	-	15	-	TRBV20-1	TRBJ2-7
CASSPAVGGPDTQYF	TGTGCCAGCAGCCCAGCAGTGGGAGGGCCAGATACGCAGTATTTT	TRBD2	15	once	TRBV11-2	TRBJ2-3
CVPRWDGYTF	TGTGTCCCCCGGTGGGATGGCTACACCTTC	-	10	-	TRBV2	TRBJ1-2
CASSQDYRGEKLFF	TGTGCCAGCAGCCAAGACTACAGAGGGGAAAAACTGTTTTTT	-	14	few	TRBV3-1	TRBJ1-4
CASSPTFLTGGDEKLFF	TGTGCCAGCAGCCCGACTTTTTTGACAGGGGGCGATGAAAAACTGTTTTTT	TRBD1	17	many	TRBV7-6	TRBJ1-4
CATSSGRNTGELFF	TGTGCCACCAGCAGCGGGAGAAACACCGGGGAGCTGTTTTTT	TRBD2	14	-	TRBV24-1	TRBJ2-2
CASSLKGTLNTEAFF	TGTGCCAGCAGCTTAAAAGGCACCTTGAACACTGAAGCTTTCTTT	-	15	few	TRBV7-9	TRBJ1-1
CASSGGTGNKGNTGELFF	TGTGCCAGCAGCGGGGGGACTGGCAACAAGGGAAACACCGGGGAGCTGTTTTTT	-	18	many	TRBV7-9	TRBJ2-2
CSVRNDRGHEQYF	TGCAGTGTAAGAAATGACAGGGGGCACGAGCAGTACTTC	TRBD1	13	few	TRBV20-1	TRBJ2-7
CSARAGTNYEQYF	TGCAGTGCTAGAGCCGGGACAAATTACGAGCAGTACTTC	-	13	-	TRBV20-1	TRBJ2-7
CAISPGNSYEQYF	TGTGCCATCAGCCCAGGAAACTCCTACGAGCAGTACTTC	-	13	few	TRBV10-3	TRBJ2-7
CASSYSSTTAEQYF	TGTGCCAGCAGTTATTCCTCTACGACGGCAGAGCAGTACTTC	-	14	many	TRBV6-5	TRBJ2-7
CASSEPGEGRKKPQHF	TGTGCCAGCAGTGAACCTGGGGAGGGACGAAAAAAGCCCCAGCATTTT	-	16	many	TRBV6-1	TRBJ1-5
CSAQDRRNYGYTF	TGCAGTGCTCAGGACAGGAGGAACTATGGCTACACCTTC	TRBD1	13	few	TRBV20-1	TRBJ1-2
CATSGLSGSGYEQYF	TGTGCCACCAGCGGCCTTAGCGGGAGTGGGTACGAGCAGTACTTC	TRBD2	15	many	TRBV15	TRBJ2-7